This TCR beta chain was captured by sequencing in a study of CD8+ T cells in alopecia areata. Germline V gene data show CDR1 as KGHSH and CDR2 as LQKENI. CDR3 length equals 13 residues. With 6 bases removed from V and 4 bases from J, the gap between germline ends came to 10 bases. It was cDNA, reverse transcribed from extracted RNA, that served as the sequencing template. TCRdb keeps only in-frame clones here, not all; method: immunoSEQ multiplex PCR. The data hold about 120,000 clones, with roughly two thirds observed a single time. Sample: CD4+ T cells sorted from blood. The sequence was obtained from a human donor in good health. This chain links TRBV18 with TRBJ2-1; maybe TRBD1 (6 bases). The CDR3, as DNA: TGTGCCAGCTCGCCCGGACAGTACAATGAGCAGTTCTTC. Its protein is CASSPGQYNEQFF. The variable domain in full, completed from reference TRBV18 and TRBJ2-1, reads NAGVMQNPRHLVRRRGQEARLRCSPMKGHSHVYWYRQLPEEGLKFMVYLQKENIIDESGMPKERFSAEFPKEGPSILRIQQVVRGDSAAYFCASSPGQYNEQFFGPGTRLTVL.